These 5 T cell receptor beta chains came from one sample sequenced in a study of blood T cell repertoires in COVID-19. Method: immunoSEQ multiplex PCR; TCRdb's copy keeps in-frame clones and lacks some. The table includes some 220,000 clones, approximately 91% detected once. Material: peripheral blood. The receptors stem from a man younger than 40 with COVID-19, enrolled during active disease.

This clone was found once. V usage is TRBV19 and J usage is TRBJ1-2; 7 positions agree with TRBD1. Germline loops: CDR1 LNHDA, CDR2 SQIVND (reference sequence). J gave up 5 bases and V 6 bases, and 9 bases lay outside the gene matches. CDR3 length: 14 residues. The CDR3 DNA reads as TGTGCCAGTAGCCCCGGGACAGAAAGTTATGGCTACACCTTC. This sequence encodes CASSPGTESYGYTF.

V gene TRBV28 combines with J gene TRBJ1-2, with 11 bases aligning to TRBD1. Germline loops: CDR1 MDHEN, CDR2 SYDVKM. This CDR3 has 16 amino acids. V gave up 8 bases and J gave up 8 bases; unmatched junction bases: 16. The CDR3 DNA reads as TGTGCCAGCGCTCCTGGGACAGGGGGGCCGTTCGGGGGCTACACCTTC. Its protein is CASAPGTGGPFGGYTF.

The chain has TRBV21-1 and TRBJ2-2; TRBD2 reflects the table's D call only, with no check against the DNA. TRBV21-1 counts as a pseudogene. This CDR3 region has 14 residues. The CDR3, as DNA: TGTGCCAGCAGCAAGATAGAGGACACCGGGGAGCTGTTTTTT. The encoded protein is CASSKIEDTGELFF.

In DNA, the CDR3 is TGCGCCAGTAGCCTGACCCGCTACAATGAGCAGTTCTTC. Protein: CASSLTRYNEQFF. This chain uses TRBV10-1 with TRBJ2-1; no clear D gene. Germline CDR1 is WNHNN and CDR2 is SYGVQD (reference sequence). This CDR3 region has 13 residues. V was pared by 9 bases and J by 3 bases, with 12 bases between.

The V gene is TRBV7-9, the J gene TRBJ1-6; a weak D match, TRBD1 (6 bases). V was cut by 7 bases and J by 1 base, with 11 bases left in between. The CDR3 length is 15 residues. The germline gives CDR1 SEHNR, CDR2 FQNEAQ (reference sequence). DNA for the CDR3: TGTGCCAGCACGGGGGGCGGTTCCTATAATTCACCCCTCCACTTT. Its protein is CASTGGGSYNSPLHF.